This is a list of T cell receptor beta chains from one sample in a study of blood T cell repertoires in COVID-19. TCRdb keeps only in-frame clones here, not all; method: immunoSEQ multiplex PCR. The data hold under 65,000 clones, with around 90% observed a single time. Specimen: peripheral blood. These receptor sequences come from a woman aged 80 or over with COVID-19, enrolled during active disease. CDR3s include the opening cysteine and the closing phenylalanine or tryptophan. D genes are given only for firm matches. A clone size is listed for some rows: how often the clone was seen (once, few, many), or a class if it is expanded.

abundance,v_gene,len,j_gene,d_gene,CDR3nt,CDR3aa
-,TRBV19,15,TRBJ2-3,-,TGTGCCAGTAGTAGGCCGGGATTCGACACAGATACGCAGTATTTT,CASSRPGFDTDTQYF
once,TRBV6-5,12,TRBJ2-2,-,TGTGCCAGCAGACTCAACACCGGGGAGCTGTTTTTT,CASRLNTGELFF
-,TRBV19,16,TRBJ1-1,-,TGTGCCAGTAGTATCATCTCGGGACTGGGGAACACTGAAGCTTTCTTT,CASSIISGLGNTEAFF
few,TRBV7-9,16,TRBJ1-1,-,TGTGCCAGCAGCTTACGGGCCGATAAACCGGGAGCTGAAGCTTTCTTT,CASSLRADKPGAEAFF
-,TRBV10-2,15,TRBJ2-7,TRBD1,TGCGCCAGCAGTGGCTTTACAGGGGAGCCCTACGAGCAGTACTTC,CASSGFTGEPYEQYF
once,TRBV5-1,15,TRBJ1-6,TRBD1,TGCGCCAGCAGCGTGGGACAGGCTGCATATTCACCCCTCCACTTT,CASSVGQAAYSPLHF
once,TRBV9,15,TRBJ2-2,TRBD2,TGTGCCAGCAGCCCTACGGGGGGTAACACCGGGGAGCTGTTTTTT,CASSPTGGNTGELFF
-,TRBV9,15,TRBJ2-4,-,TGTGCCAGCAGCGTAGGGGACACCACACAAAACATTCAGTACTTC,CASSVGDTTQNIQYF
few,TRBV19,16,TRBJ1-1,-,TGTGCCAGTAGTAAGGGGATCCTAACGGTGAACACTGAAGCTTTCTTT,CASSKGILTVNTEAFF
-,TRBV1,16,TRBJ2-7,-,TGCACCAGCAGCCGGTACCCGGGACAGGGGACCTACGAGCAGTACTTC,CTSSRYPGQGTYEQYF
-,TRBV29-1,13,TRBJ2-2,-,TGCAGCGTTGGCAGGGATTCTGACGGGGAGCTGTTTTTT,CSVGRDSDGELFF
-,TRBV6-6,16,TRBJ1-2,TRBD1,TGTGCCAGCAGGAAGGACAGGGGGCGAGGTGACTATGGCTACACCTTC,CASRKDRGRGDYGYTF
-,TRBV24-1,15,TRBJ1-1,TRBD1,TGTGCCACCAGTGACTCTGACAGGGCGAACACTGAAGCTTTCTTT,CATSDSDRANTEAFF
-,TRBV4-1,14,TRBJ1-3,-,TGCGCCAGCAGCCCAGGGGACTCTGGAAACACCATATATTTT,CASSPGDSGNTIYF
few,TRBV2,12,TRBJ1-5,-,TGTGCCAGCGGTTCAGGGAATCAGCCCCAGCATTTT,CASGSGNQPQHF
once,TRBV3-1/TRBV3-2,17,TRBJ2-1,TRBD2,TGTGCCAGCAGCCAAGATACTAGCGGGGGGGGATGGAATGAGCAGTTCTTC,CASSQDTSGGGWNEQFF
-,TRBV11-1,15,TRBJ2-5,TRBD2,TGTGCCAGCAGCCCGACTAGCGGGGGGCTACGGACCCAGTACTTC,CASSPTSGGLRTQYF
-,TRBV1,16,TRBJ2-7,-,TGCACCAGCAGCCAAGATGTGGTAGCGGACCACTACGAGCAGTACTTC,CTSSQDVVADHYEQYF
-,TRBV5-4,15,TRBJ1-3,TRBD1,TGTGCCAGCAGTCTTAACAGGGGACTCGGAAACACCATATATTTT,CASSLNRGLGNTIYF
-,TRBV4-2,14,TRBJ1-4,TRBD1,TGTGCCAGCAGCCGCTCAGGGGGGAATGAAAAACTGTTTTTT,CASSRSGGNEKLFF
-,TRBV6-5,15,TRBJ1-4,TRBD1,TGTGCCAGCAGCCCCTCATGGGACAGGGCTGAAAAACTGTTTTTT,CASSPSWDRAEKLFF
-,TRBV18,15,TRBJ1-3,-,TGTGCCAGCTCACCTACAGAGAGCTCTGGAAACACCATATATTTT,CASSPTESSGNTIYF
-,TRBV11-3,13,TRBJ2-5,-,TGTGCCAGCAGCCCGGGTCCTCAAGAGACCCAGTACTTC,CASSPGPQETQYF
-,TRBV15,16,TRBJ1-5,-,TGTGCCACCAGCAACCCGCTAGGAGGGGGCAATCAGCCCCAGCATTTT,CATSNPLGGGNQPQHF
-,TRBV7-2,14,TRBJ2-1,TRBD2,TGTGCCAGCAGCCAGGGACTACAGCAGGGTGAGCAGTTCTTC,CASSQGLQQGEQFF
-,TRBV4-1,15,TRBJ2-1,TRBD2,TGCGCCAGCAGCCCATGGGGACTAGCGGACAATGAGCAGTTCTTC,CASSPWGLADNEQFF
-,TRBV29-1,9,TRBJ2-1,TRBD1,TGCAGCGTTTTCGAAGGGGGCCTCTTC,CSVFEGGLF
-,TRBV3-1/TRBV3-2,13,TRBJ2-2,TRBD1,TGTGCCAGCAGCCCACAGGGGGCCGGGGAGCTGTTTTTT,CASSPQGAGELFF
-,TRBV19,17,TRBJ2-2,TRBD2,TGTGCCAGTAGTATAAATAGCGGGGGCCTTAACACCGGGGAGCTGTTTTTT,CASSINSGGLNTGELFF
-,TRBV2,14,TRBJ2-3,TRBD2,TGTGCCAGCATTAGGGAGGGGCTCACAGATACGCAGTATTTT,CASIREGLTDTQYF
few,TRBV18,16,TRBJ1-5,TRBD1,TGTGCCAGCTCACCGACAGGGGGAGGTAGCAATCAGCCCCAGCATTTT,CASSPTGGGSNQPQHF
-,TRBV5-1,16,TRBJ2-2,TRBD2,TGCGCCAGCAGCTTACTGGCGGGGGGCAACACCGGGGAGCTGTTTTTT,CASSLLAGGNTGELFF
-,TRBV19,14,TRBJ1-3,-,TGTGCCAGTAGGGCAGGTATCACTGGAAACACCATATATTTT,CASRAGITGNTIYF
-,TRBV5-1,16,TRBJ2-2,-,TGCGCCAGCAGCCCCTTGGGGCTCGCGAACACCGGGGAGCTGTTTTTT,CASSPLGLANTGELFF
-,TRBV10-2,14,TRBJ2-7,-,TGCGCCAGCAGCGGGTCCCAAGAGACGGGCGAGCAGTACTTC,CASSGSQETGEQYF
once,TRBV18,15,TRBJ2-1,TRBD2,TGTGCCAGCTCACCACCTCAGAGGATAGCGGGGAGTCAGTTCTTC,CASSPPQRIAGSQFF
-,TRBV7-8,20,TRBJ1-3,TRBD1,TGTGCCAGCAGCTTAGACACGGGACAGGGGGTCTGGGGACCTGGAAACACCATATATTTT,CASSLDTGQGVWGPGNTIYF
many,TRBV7-9,15,TRBJ1-5,-,TGTGCCAGCACAACCTCGACACGTATATTTCAGCCCCAGCATTTT,CASTTSTRIFQPQHF
once,TRBV19,15,TRBJ1-2,-,TGTGCCAGTAGAATTGAGGGCCAGATTGTCTCTGGCTACACCTTC,CASRIEGQIVSGYTF
-,TRBV6-5,13,TRBJ1-5,-,TGTGCCAGCAGTTTCAGGGTTGAGCAGCCCCAGCATTTT,CASSFRVEQPQHF
-,TRBV5-8,14,TRBJ1-6,-,TGTGCCAGCAGCTTGCGCAGGGGTGATTCACCCCTCCACTTT,CASSLRRGDSPLHF
-,TRBV6-2/TRBV6-3,15,TRBJ2-5,TRBD2,TGTGCCAGCAGTTGGGTCGCGGGGGATCAAGAGACCCAGTACTTC,CASSWVAGDQETQYF
-,TRBV4-2,17,TRBJ1-3,-,TGTGCCAGCAGCCCAGAAGGGGCGTCCTTCCCTGGAAACACCATATATTTT,CASSPEGASFPGNTIYF
-,TRBV4-2,12,TRBJ1-1,-,TGTGCCAGCAGCCAAGAGTACGGTAGAGCTTTCTTT,CASSQEYGRAFF
-,TRBV7-3,15,TRBJ2-1,TRBD2,TGTGCCAGCAGCGGGACTAGCGGGGGTTACAATGAGCAGTTCTTC,CASSGTSGGYNEQFF
-,TRBV10-3,14,TRBJ2-3,-,TGTGCCACCCAAGCGGATGGGAGCACAGATACGCAGTATTTT,CATQADGSTDTQYF
-,TRBV5-1,15,TRBJ2-1,TRBD1,TGCGCCAGCAGCCCGACAGGGGGCTCCTACAATGAGCAGTTCTTC,CASSPTGGSYNEQFF
-,TRBV3-1/TRBV3-2,12,TRBJ1-2,-,TGTGCCAGCAGTCAGGTGAACTATGGCTACACCTTC,CASSQVNYGYTF
few,TRBV3-1/TRBV3-2,13,TRBJ1-2,-,TGTGCCAGCAGCCAAGAAACTTCCTATGGCTACACCTTC,CASSQETSYGYTF
-,TRBV30,14,TRBJ1-1,-,TGTGCCTGGACAGGGCCCAGGACTACCACTGAAGCTTTCTTT,CAWTGPRTTTEAFF
-,TRBV3-1/TRBV3-2,19,TRBJ2-1,TRBD2,TGTGCCAGCAGCCACGGGTCAATAGCGGGGGCCCCACAGGGCAATGAGCAGTTCTTC,CASSHGSIAGAPQGNEQFF
-,TRBV5-1,16,TRBJ2-2,-,TGCGCCAGCAGTCCGGGTAAAGGCGGAGGTACCGGGGAGCTGTTTTTT,CASSPGKGGGTGELFF
-,TRBV6-1,17,TRBJ2-7,TRBD2,TGTGCCAGCAGTGAAGGAGGTCTAGCGGGGGGAACCTACGAGCAGTACTTC,CASSEGGLAGGTYEQYF
-,TRBV6-4,14,TRBJ2-3,TRBD2,TGTGCCAGCAGTTACGGGACTAGCGGAGATACGCAGTATTTT,CASSYGTSGDTQYF
-,TRBV15,14,TRBJ2-7,TRBD2,TGTGCCACCGAAGCGGGGGGAAAGTCCTACGAGCAGTACTTC,CATEAGGKSYEQYF
once,TRBV6-5,14,TRBJ1-1,-,TGTGCCAGCAGTTACTCGACAGCGAACACTGAAGCTTTCTTT,CASSYSTANTEAFF
-,TRBV5-4,14,TRBJ2-7,TRBD1,TGTGCCAGCAGTCCTGACAGGGCGTCCTACGAGCAGTACTTC,CASSPDRASYEQYF
-,TRBV2,17,TRBJ2-1,TRBD1,TGTGCCAGCAGTGACCGGACAGGGTGGGGCTCCTACAATGAGCAGTTCTTC,CASSDRTGWGSYNEQFF
few,TRBV30,13,TRBJ2-5,TRBD1,TGTGCCTGGAGTGGGACAGGGCAAGAGACCCAGTACTTC,CAWSGTGQETQYF
-,TRBV14,16,TRBJ1-1,TRBD1,TGTGCCAGCAGCCAAAGACAAGGAGGGACAGGAAGTAAAGCTTTCTTT,CASSQRQGGTGSKAFF